Detailed here is one TCR beta chain. Repertoires were generated with immunoSEQ multiplex PCR, while TCRdb's copy carries only in-frame clones and drops some. Among around 200,000 clones listed, over 65% were seen once. This sample is drawn from a study of cytotoxic CD8 clonotypes in ibrutinib-treated CLL. As for the study in general: Among responders, roughly 25 were partial and 2 complete; after median approximately six years, roughly 15 stayed remitted and some 12 progressed.

This clonotype was obtained from a human donor with chronic lymphocytic leukemia. The sequenced sample was PBMCs, obtained after 12 months of ibrutinib treatment.

The CDR3 coding sequence is TGTGCCTGGAGTGTTTGGACAGATTACAATGAGCAGTTCTTC. Translated: CAWSVWTDYNEQFF. The rearrangement uses TRBV30 and TRBJ2-1; D perhaps matches TRBD1 (6 bases). CDR1 and CDR2 from the germline V gene are GTSNPN and SVGIG (reference sequence). V lost 0 bases to trimming and J lost 4 bases, with 10 bases between them. There are 14 residues in the CDR3.